This T cell receptor beta chain was found in a study of CD8 T cells in ankylosing spondylitis. Generation of TCR beta libraries employed quantitative 5'-RACE incorporating molecular barcodes. TCRdb analysed the 5' RACE reads with MiXCR anew, one entry per CDR3 protein. The top ten clones hold approximately 4% of a sample with some 180,000 distinct CDR3 sequences, over 15% of them seen once. This clonotype was counted many times. The antigen remains undetermined. Germline V gene data show CDR1 as SGHTA and CDR2 as FQGTGA. CDR3 size: 13 residues. V lost 3 bases and J lost 3, with 8 bases in between. Study findings and constraints: Ankylosing spondylitis blood appeared to be characterized by a TCR beta motif of 8 or 9 highly homologous variants. Significant enrichment of disease-linked clones was reportedly seen in matched ankylosing spondylitis synovial fluid.

The TCR sequence derives from a male donor under 30 with ankylosing spondylitis or in good health (not recorded which). The V call is TRBV7-3, the J call TRBJ1-1, with D possibly TRBD1 on 6 matching bases. Input material: blood, either unsorted or a sorted T cell fraction (not recorded which). The CDR3 loop is CASSFNRDTEAFF. The DNA for the CDR3 is TGTGCCAGCAGCTTTAACAGGGACACTGAAGCTTTCTTT.